This T cell receptor beta chain was profiled in a study of blood T cells in healthy people across ages. Per-sample yields of isolated PBMCs were at least 7 million. This clonotype was seen a few times. The target antigen is unknown. Next came a second PCR, run for about 7 to 11 cycles, which used a sample-barcoded 5' primer along with a J-beta primer mix. Via MiXCR, TCRdb re-called the 5' RACE reads, giving one row per CDR3 protein. The sample holds 1,500,000 or so distinct CDR3 sequences, 42% seen once. Study-wide results and caveats: Unsorted PBMC material precluded a definitive naive versus antigen-experienced comparison.

The specimen sequenced was blood. The TCR sequence derives from a woman in her late teens or twenties in good health.

In DNA, the CDR3 is TGTGCCAGCAGCATGGACAGTTTAAGACCCCTCCACTTT. Translating gives CASSMDSLRPLHF. The chain links TRBV9 to TRBJ1-6; possibly TRBD1 for D (6 bases). V was cut by 4 bases and J by 12 bases, with 14 bases left in between. Germline V gene sequence: CDR1 SGDLS, CDR2 YYNGEE. The CDR3 spans 13 residues.